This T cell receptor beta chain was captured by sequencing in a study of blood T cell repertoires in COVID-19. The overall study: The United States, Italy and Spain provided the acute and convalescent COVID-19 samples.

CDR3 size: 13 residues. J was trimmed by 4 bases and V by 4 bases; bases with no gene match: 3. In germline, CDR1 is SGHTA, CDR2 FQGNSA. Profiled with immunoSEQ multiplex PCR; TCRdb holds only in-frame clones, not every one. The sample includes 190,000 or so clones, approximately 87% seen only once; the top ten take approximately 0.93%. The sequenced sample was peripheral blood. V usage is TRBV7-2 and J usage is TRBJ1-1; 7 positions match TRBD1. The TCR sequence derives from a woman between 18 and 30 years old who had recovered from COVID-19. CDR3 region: CASSSTGITEAFF. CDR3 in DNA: TGTGCCAGCAGCTCGACAGGGATCACTGAAGCTTTCTTT.